These 18 T cell receptor beta chains were sequenced from one sample in a study of CD4 and CD8 cells across lung adenocarcinoma regions. Each CDR3 protein gets one entry after TCRdb re-called the PCR reads with MiXCR. The sample shows 25,000 to 30,000 distinct CDR3 sequences, more than 45% of them seen only once. The sequencing input was CD8+ T cells from the center of a lung tumor. These receptors were obtained from a male donor with lung adenocarcinoma. The CD4 and CD8 labels of this study may be unreliable.

This rearrangement joins TRBV7-3 to TRBJ2-1; D may correspond to TRBD1 or TRBD2 (6 bases each). The V gene lost 5 bases and the J gene lost 4 bases, with 18 bases spanning the gap. CDR1 and CDR2 (germline): SGHTA, FQGTGA. This CDR3 is 16 amino acids long. The chain's CDR3 is CASSPSAGQGYNEQFF. The CDR3, as DNA: TGTGCCAGCAGCCCGTCCGCGGGACAAGGGTACAATGAGCAGTTCTTC.

About this clonotype: The junction does not match germline at one end; this may be a read error. Written as DNA, the CDR3 is TGTGCGGGCAGTGGGGGCCGGGGCAAAGATACGCAGTATTTC. This translates into CAGSGGRGKDTQYF. V usage is TRBV27 and J usage is TRBJ2-3, with D perhaps matching TRBD1 (6 bases). CDR1 and CDR2 (germline): MNHEY, SMNVEV (reference sequence). The CDR3 contains 14 residues.

This clonotype has ten or more counts. The chain is built from TRBV7-8 and TRBJ2-7; the match to TRBD1 covers 8 bases. V gave up 5 bases and J gave up 1 base; unmatched junction bases: 13. The CDR3 spans 17 residues. Germline-derived CDR1 and CDR2 are SGHVS and FQNEAQ. The DNA for the CDR3 is TGTGCCAGCAGCCTACGACAGGGGTCGACCCTTTCCTACGAGCAGTACTTC. Protein: CASSLRQGSTLSYEQYF.

The chain recombines TRBV6-1 with TRBJ2-1; TRBD2 is a possible D gene (5 bases). The DNA end lines up better with TRBJ2-7; the J call may be wrong. Germline lookup yields CDR1 MNHNS and CDR2 SASEGT. The CDR3 is 13 residues long. CDR3 DNA: TGTGCCAGCAGCGGGATAATGGCCTACGAGCAGTACTTC. Its protein is CASSGIMAYEQYF.

The V and J genes are TRBV6-1 and TRBJ2-3; TRBD1 might be the D (6 bases). CDR3 length: 17 residues. Germline V lookup: CDR1 MNHNS, CDR2 SASEGT. The ends were cut back, 7 bases at V and 0 bases at J, with 20 bases in the middle. The CDR3 region has the DNA TGTGCCAGCATATTCCCCAGGGGCAGAATTAGCACAGATACGCAGTATTTT. This codes for CASIFPRGRISTDTQYF.

In its sample, this clonotype was seen many times. Here the CDR3 reads CASSEVWSSYNSPLHF. The CDR3 DNA follows: TGTGCCAGCAGTGAAGTTTGGAGCTCCTATAATTCACCCCTCCACTTT. V gene TRBV6-1 combines with J gene TRBJ1-6; D is ambiguous. V lost 1 base to trimming and J lost 0 bases, with 7 bases between them. The CDR3 extends over 16 amino acids. Germline CDR1 is MNHNS and CDR2 is SASEGT.

CDR3 amino acids: CASSRWIGDNEQFF. The CDR3 DNA is TGTGCCAGCAGTCGATGGATAGGGGACAATGAGCAGTTCTTC. V is TRBV6-1 and J is TRBJ2-1; possible D gene TRBD1, 5 bases. V was cut by 5 bases and J by 5 bases, with 13 bases left in between. CDR3 length: 14 amino acids. Germline V lookup: CDR1 MNHNS, CDR2 SASEGT.

This clonotype was found a few times. The V call is TRBV30, the J call TRBJ2-2; maybe TRBD2 (6 bases). V was cut by 4 bases and J by 4 bases, with 13 bases left in between. The CDR3 covers 14 residues. CDR1 is GTSNPN and CDR2 is SVGIG in the germline V gene (reference sequence). The CDR3 reads CAWNGGFSTGELFF. The CDR3 region has the DNA TGTGCCTGGAATGGGGGGTTTAGCACCGGGGAGCTGTTTTTT.

The table lists this clonotype with many counts. The chain uses TRBV4-1 and TRBJ1-1, with D uncertain. The V end was cut by 1 base, the J end by 4 bases, with 16 bases between. This CDR3 is 16 amino acids long. Per germline, CDR1 MGHRA and CDR2 YSYEKL. The CDR3 protein is CASSQAETEGTTEAFF. The CDR3 nucleotides read TGCGCCAGCAGCCAAGCCGAGACCGAAGGAACCACTGAAGCTTTCTTT.

The gene calls are TRBV6-1 and TRBJ2-3, with TRBD2 matching 8 bases. Losses at the gene ends were 9 bases for V and 9 bases for J; bases not matched to a gene: 17. The V gene's germline CDR1 is MNHNS and CDR2 SASEGT. The CDR3 is made up of 15 amino acids. CDR3 sequence: CASWGTRGPKDTQYF. CDR3 DNA: TGTGCCAGTTGGGGGACTAGGGGACCCAAAGACACGCAGTATTTT.

This clonotype has a handful of counts. CDR3 sequence (DNA): TGTGCCAGCAGCGTAGTGGGACAGGGCTACAATGAGCAGTTCTTC. This sequence encodes CASSVVGQGYNEQFF. The chain links TRBV9 to TRBJ2-1; TRBD1 aligns across 9 bases. Germline V lookup: CDR1 SGDLS, CDR2 YYNGEE. With V trimmed by 0 bases and J by 3 bases, 1 base remained unmatched. This CDR3 is 15 amino acids long. Drawing the rest from reference TRBV9 and TRBJ2-1, the complete variable domain is DSGVTQTPKHLITATGQRVTLRCSPRSGDLSVYWYQQSLDQGLQFLIQYYNGEERAKGNILERFSAQQFPDLHSELNLSSLELGDSALYFCASSVVGQGYNEQFFGPGTRLTVL.

The chain recombines TRBV27 with TRBJ2-4; 8 nucleotides line up with TRBD2. CDR3 size: 16 residues. Germline lookup yields CDR1 MNHEY and CDR2 SMNVEV (reference sequence). The trim removed 9 bases at V and 13 bases at J, leaving 23 bases unmatched. CDR3 DNA: TGTGCCAGAGCGGGCCGGGGGGGCCGTGCCAAAAAGATCCAGTACTTC. This translates into CARAGRGGRAKKIQYF.

This clonotype has ten or more counts. V and J are TRBV7-3 and TRBJ2-1; D gene ambiguous. Germline CDR1 reads SGHTA; CDR2 reads FQGTGA. The CDR3 is 13 amino acids. Trimming took 4 bases from V and 8 from J, leaving 12 bases between them. CDR3 residues: CASSSPHSDEQFF. The CDR3 DNA is TGTGCCAGCAGCTCACCCCACTCCGATGAGCAGTTCTTC.

This clonotype was observed at least ten times. This chain uses TRBV9 with TRBJ1-5, with D possibly matching TRBD1 (6 bases). The V gene lost 2 bases and the J gene lost 3 bases, with 12 bases spanning the gap. Germline V gives CDR1 SGDLS, CDR2 YYNGEE. The CDR3 is made up of 15 amino acids. In DNA form, the CDR3 reads TGTGCCAGCAGCGTTACGGGGGCCCCCAATCAGCCCCAGCATTTT. Residues: CASSVTGAPNQPQHF.

To note about this clonotype: The missing conserved phenylalanine or tryptophan at the end of this CDR3 makes a read error likely. The DNA is left out, because the CDR3 cannot be placed on it with certainty; the CDR3 is given as TCRdb lists it. This CDR3 is CASSATSGSYNEQFFGP. The chain combines TRBV6-1 with TRBJ2-6; the tabulated D call, TRBD2, remains unverified against the DNA. Ends included, the CDR3 has 17 residues. Germline values: CDR1 MNHNS, CDR2 SASEGT.

This clonotype was observed many times. This chain uses TRBV9 with TRBJ2-1, with 9 nucleotides matching TRBD1. From germline, CDR1 is SGDLS and CDR2 YYNGEE. V lost 0 bases and J lost 6; bases outside the gene matches: 7. The length of the CDR3 is 16 residues. The CDR3 here is CASSVARQGVINEQFF. The CDR3, as DNA: TGTGCCAGCAGCGTAGCTAGACAGGGGGTAATCAATGAGCAGTTCTTC.

By sample fraction, this clonotype is medium-sized. This chain joins TRBV10-2 and TRBJ2-1; D unclear. Gene TRBJ2-7 matches the end of the DNA better, so the J call may be wrong. The germline V gene encodes CDR1 WSHSY and CDR2 SAAADI. CDR3 size: 12 residues. CDR3 in DNA: TGCGCCAGCAGTGAGTCCTTCGACGAGCAGTACTTC. Its translation is CASSESFDEQYF.

In its sample, this clonotype was seen a few times. An end of the junction differs from the germline gene, which may be a read error. The chain carries TRBV6-1 and TRBJ2-4; D possibly matches TRBD1 or TRBD2 (5 bases each). Per germline, CDR1 MNHNS and CDR2 SASEGT. CDR3 length: 16 amino acids. The CDR3 DNA reads as TGTGCCAGCAGTGAATCGGGGACGTGGGCCGAAGATACGCAGTACTTT. Protein sequence: CASSESGTWAEDTQYF.